This is a list of T cell receptor beta chains from one sample in a study of blood T cell repertoires in COVID-19. Method: immunoSEQ multiplex PCR; TCRdb's copy keeps in-frame clones and lacks some. Among about 250,000 clones listed, more than 65% were seen once. Sequenced material: peripheral blood. The receptors were gathered from a man aged 45-60 years with active or convalescent COVID-19. Each CDR3 is given with its conserved first and last residue. A D gene is named only where the DNA matches it firmly. Some rows mark clone size as missing; the rest say once, few, many or name a class of expanded clone.

TRBJ1-5	TRBV7-6	NA	NA	TGTGCCAGCAGCTTCGGTACAGGGTCGGGCAATCAGCCCCAGCATTTT	CASSFGTGSGNQPQHF
TRBJ2-1	TRBV10-3	NA	NA	TGTGCCATCAGTAACGGCGGGGCGGAGCAGTTCTTC	CAISNGGAEQFF
TRBJ1-3	TRBV7-9	NA	NA	TGTGCCAGCAGCTCGGGAGGGTCCGGAAACACCATATATTTT	CASSSGGSGNTIYF
TRBJ1-2	TRBV27	NA	TRBD1	TGTGCCAGCAGTGGACAGGGGACTTCGGGTATCTATGGCTACACCTTC	CASSGQGTSGIYGYTF
TRBJ2-3	TRBV5-4	NA	NA	TGTGCCAGCAGCACCCCCCGGGGGGCGGGCACAGATACGCAGTATTTT	CASSTPRGAGTDTQYF
TRBJ1-4	TRBV27	NA	NA	TGTGCCAGCAGAAACAGTGGGCTGGCTAATGAAAAACTGTTTTTT	CASRNSGLANEKLFF
TRBJ2-1	TRBV12-3/TRBV12-4	NA	NA	TGTACCAGCAGTTTCGGGCAGGGTGTGGGGCAGTTCTTC	CTSSFGQGVGQFF
TRBJ2-3	TRBV12-3/TRBV12-4	NA	NA	TGTGCCAGCAGGGACTCCAACACAGATACGCAGTATTTT	CASRDSNTDTQYF
TRBJ2-3	TRBV27	NA	NA	TGTGCCAGCAGTTTCCTCGACTACTACCGCACAGATACGCAGTATTTT	CASSFLDYYRTDTQYF
TRBJ1-1	TRBV6-6	NA	NA	TGTGCCAGCATTATGGACAGCCAGGGCACTGAAGCTTTCTTT	CASIMDSQGTEAFF
TRBJ1-2	TRBV30	NA	NA	TGTGCCTGGACCCCGGGAGGGGGAATAAGGGGCTACACCTTC	CAWTPGGGIRGYTF
TRBJ1-5	TRBV2	NA	NA	TGTGCCAGCAGTGAAGCGGTACGGCGAGGGGGTCAGCCCCAGCATTTT	CASSEAVRRGGQPQHF
TRBJ2-5	TRBV4-3	NA	NA	TGCGCCAGCAGCCAAGTGGTAGGGGGGACCCAGTACTTC	CASSQVVGGTQYF
TRBJ1-3	TRBV29-1	NA	NA	TGCAGCGTTCGCGGAGACGGAAACACCATATATTTT	CSVRGDGNTIYF
TRBJ2-7	TRBV11-2	NA	TRBD1	TGTGCCAGCAGCTGGTCCCGGGACAGCTCCTACGAGCAGTACTTC	CASSWSRDSSYEQYF
TRBJ2-3	TRBV27	NA	TRBD1	TGTGCCACCGCCGTTCCGACAGGGTCCGTTGGTACGCAGTATTTT	CATAVPTGSVGTQYF
TRBJ2-3	TRBV11-2	NA	TRBD2	TGTGCCAGCAGCCCGGGAGGGACTAGCTCGGAGGATACGCAGTATTTT	CASSPGGTSSEDTQYF
TRBJ1-2	TRBV20-1	NA	NA	TGCAGTGCTAGACAGATTTATGGCTACACCTTC	CSARQIYGYTF
TRBJ1-2	TRBV28	few	TRBD1	TGTGCCAGCAGCCCCTCGGGGACAGGGTTGGGCTACACCTTC	CASSPSGTGLGYTF
TRBJ1-2	TRBV19	once	NA	TGTGCCAGTAGTATAGGCAGGAACTATGGCTACACCTTC	CASSIGRNYGYTF
TRBJ2-7	TRBV30	NA	NA	TGTGCCTGGAGTAGGAGCTACGAGCAGTACTTC	CAWSRSYEQYF
TRBJ2-2	TRBV21-1	NA	NA	TGTGCCAGCAGCAAAGTAGCTAGCGGGGGCCCGGACGGGGAGCTGTTTTTT	CASSKVASGGPDGELFF
TRBJ2-7	TRBV29-1	NA	TRBD1	TGCAGCGTTGAGGCCCCGGGACAGGGTTACGAGCAGTACTTC	CSVEAPGQGYEQYF
TRBJ2-6	TRBV19	NA	NA	TGTGCCAGTAGTATAGGATGGGGGGATAGCTCTGGGGCCAACGTCCTGACTTTC	CASSIGWGDSSGANVLTF
TRBJ2-2	TRBV2	NA	NA	TGTGCCACCAAACGCCGGGACACTAACACCGGGGAGCTGTTTTTT	CATKRRDTNTGELFF
TRBJ1-1	TRBV9	NA	NA	TGTGCCAGCAGCACCTTGGACAGCTTCCAAAACACTGAAGCTTTCTTT	CASSTLDSFQNTEAFF
TRBJ1-5	TRBV30	NA	TRBD1	TGTGCCTGGAGTCCGGGACAGGGGCGCAATCAGCCCCAGCATTTT	CAWSPGQGRNQPQHF
TRBJ1-1	TRBV19	NA	TRBD1	TGTGCCAGTAGTAGGGACAGATTATTGGGGGCTGAAGCTTTCTTT	CASSRDRLLGAEAFF
TRBJ2-2	TRBV7-3	NA	TRBD1	TGTGCCAGCAGCTCCACGACAGGGTTTATCGGGGAGCTGTTTTTT	CASSSTTGFIGELFF
TRBJ2-2	TRBV2	NA	TRBD1	TGTGCCAGCAGACAGGGGGCGCGAGTCGGGGAGCTGTTTTTT	CASRQGARVGELFF
TRBJ2-7	TRBV12-3/TRBV12-4	few	TRBD1	TGTGCCAGCAGTTTAACGACAGGGGTCGAGCAGTACTTC	CASSLTTGVEQYF
TRBJ1-2	TRBV30	NA	TRBD1	TGTGCCTGCCCGACAGGGATTGGCTACACCTTC	CACPTGIGYTF
TRBJ1-1	TRBV7-9	NA	NA	TGTGCCAGCAGCTTATCGGGGGGGGCCTCCGGCCCTGAAGCTTTCTTT	CASSLSGGASGPEAFF
TRBJ1-6	TRBV9	many	NA	TGTGCCAGCAGCGAGGGGGGGGTACCGACCTATAATTCACCCCTCCACTTT	CASSEGGVPTYNSPLHF
TRBJ2-7	TRBV7-6	NA	TRBD2	TGTGCCAGCAGCTTAGGGAGCGGGGGGGCCGGGGAGCAGTACTTC	CASSLGSGGAGEQYF
TRBJ2-7	TRBV3-1/TRBV3-2	NA	TRBD2	TGTGCCAGCAGCCTCTTCCGGACTAGCGGGGTGCACTCCTACGAGCAGTACTTC	CASSLFRTSGVHSYEQYF
TRBJ1-5	TRBV7-8	NA	NA	TGTGCCAGCAGCTTAGAACCGGGGAATCAGCCCCAGCATTTT	CASSLEPGNQPQHF
TRBJ1-5	TRBV23-1	NA	TRBD1	TGCGCCAGCACAATGGACAGGGATGATCAGCCCCAGCATTTT	CASTMDRDDQPQHF
TRBJ1-4	TRBV2	NA	NA	TGTGCCAGCCCCCTCCGGGGCACGGGGGAAAGACGAAAAACTGTTTTT	CASPLRGTGERRKTVF
TRBJ1-4	TRBV7-6	NA	TRBD1	TGTGCCAGCAGCCCCTGGACAGGGACTAATGAAAAACTGTTTTTT	CASSPWTGTNEKLFF
TRBJ1-4	TRBV5-1	NA	TRBD1	TGCGCCAGCAGCTTGGGGACAGGGGGTATAACTAATGAAAAACTGTTTTTT	CASSLGTGGITNEKLFF
TRBJ2-3	TRBV6-5	NA	NA	TGTGCCAGCATCAGGGCGGGACAGCCCACAGATACGCAGTATTTT	CASIRAGQPTDTQYF